The clone carrying this TCR beta chain was seen more than once but under ten times. What it recognizes is unknown. These data come from a study of T cell repertoires in cytomegalovirus infection. TCRdb ran MiXCR on the reads and lists one entry per CDR3 protein. Among 600,000 to 700,000 distinct CDR3 sequences listed, approximately 33% were seen once. Germline values: CDR1 MNHNS, CDR2 SASEGT. V was shortened by 6 bases and J by 2 bases, with 12 bases between the two germline ends. The CDR3 is made up of 14 amino acids. The source is a human donor in good health (CMV status not recorded). Some clones in this sample may be carry-over from other donors' samples. The specimen was cultured PBMCs, collected from culture after CMV antigen stimulation. The chain links TRBV6-1 to TRBJ2-3, with D possibly being TRBD1 (6 bases). CDR3 nucleotide sequence: TGTGCCAGCAGGGCAGGGGACCACACAGATACGCAGTATTTT. Amino acid sequence: CASRAGDHTDTQYF.